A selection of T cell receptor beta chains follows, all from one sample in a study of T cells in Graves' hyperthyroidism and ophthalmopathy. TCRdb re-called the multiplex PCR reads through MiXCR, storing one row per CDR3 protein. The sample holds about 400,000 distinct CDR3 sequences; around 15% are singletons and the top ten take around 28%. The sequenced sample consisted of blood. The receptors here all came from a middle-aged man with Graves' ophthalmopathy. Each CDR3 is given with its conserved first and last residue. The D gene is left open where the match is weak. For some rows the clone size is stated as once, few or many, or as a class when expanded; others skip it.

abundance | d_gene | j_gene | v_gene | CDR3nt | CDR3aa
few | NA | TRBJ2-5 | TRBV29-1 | TGCAGCGTTGATGGGGGTCACACCCAGTACTTC | CSVDGGHTQYF
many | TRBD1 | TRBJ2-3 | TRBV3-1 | TGTGCCAGCAGCCCGACCACAGGGGCAGATACGCAGTATTTT | CASSPTTGADTQYF
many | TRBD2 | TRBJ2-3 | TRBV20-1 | TGCACACTAGCGGGAGGGTCAGATACGCAGTATTTT | CTLAGGSDTQYF
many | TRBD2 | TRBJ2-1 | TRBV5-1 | TGCGCCAGCAGCTTAAATAGCGGGATGGGCGATGAGCAGTTCTTC | CASSLNSGMGDEQFF
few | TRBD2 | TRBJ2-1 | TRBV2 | TGTGCCAGCCTCTTGAAGGTGGGAGGGCCCCCCCACAATGAGCAGTTCTTC | CASLLKVGGPPHNEQFF
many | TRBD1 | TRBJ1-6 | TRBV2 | TGTGCCAGCAGGGCTGACAGGGTCTCCTATAATTCACCCCTCCACTTT | CASRADRVSYNSPLHF
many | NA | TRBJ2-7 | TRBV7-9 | TGTGCCAGCAGCCCAAGGACACAGGCCTACGAGCAGTACTTC | CASSPRTQAYEQYF
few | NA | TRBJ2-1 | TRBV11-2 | TGTGCCAGCAGCGACCCGAGCTCCTACAATGAGCAGTTCTTC | CASSDPSSYNEQFF
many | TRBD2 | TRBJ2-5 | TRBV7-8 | TGTGCCAGCAGCCGAATCCCAGGGACTAGCGGGCGGGAGACCCAGTACTTC | CASSRIPGTSGRETQYF
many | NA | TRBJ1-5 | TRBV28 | TGTGCCAGCAGTTTCATCAACCAGGGCAATCAGCCCCAGCATTTT | CASSFINQGNQPQHF
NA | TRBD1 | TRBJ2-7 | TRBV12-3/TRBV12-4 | TGTGCCAGCAGCAGGCGGGACAGGGGGCGAGATGAGCAGTACTTC | CASSRRDRGRDEQYF
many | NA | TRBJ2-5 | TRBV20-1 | TGCAGTGCTCCGGGGGCAGGGGGAGGGACCCAGTACTTC | CSAPGAGGGTQYF
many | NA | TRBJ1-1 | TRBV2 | TGTGCCAGCAGTGAAGGGGGACATAACACTGAAGCTTTCTTT | CASSEGGHNTEAFF
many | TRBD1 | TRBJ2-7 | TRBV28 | TGTGCCAGCAGTTCCACCGGGACAGGGCCTTTCCACGAGCAGTACTTC | CASSSTGTGPFHEQYF
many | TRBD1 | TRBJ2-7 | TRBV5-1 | TGCGCCAGCAGCATTACAACCGGGACAGGGGACGAGCAGTACTTC | CASSITTGTGDEQYF
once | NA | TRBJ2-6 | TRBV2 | TGTGCCAGCAGCGGAGGACTCTCTGGGGCCAACGTCCTGACTTTC | CASSGGLSGANVLTF
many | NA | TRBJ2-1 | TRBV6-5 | TGTGCCAGCAGTTATGACCTCGCTAGGGAAAGTCCGGAGCAGTTCTTC | CASSYDLARESPEQFF
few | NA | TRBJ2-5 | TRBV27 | TGTGCCAGCAGAACGACAGCGTACCAAGAGACCCAGTACTTC | CASRTTAYQETQYF
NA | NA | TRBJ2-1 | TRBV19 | TGTGCCAGTAGTATACGGCTTACGACGGGGAATGAGCAGTTCTTC | CASSIRLTTGNEQFF
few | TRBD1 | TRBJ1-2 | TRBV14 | TGTGCCAGCAGCCCGACAGGGGTTATTTATGGCTACACCTTC | CASSPTGVIYGYTF
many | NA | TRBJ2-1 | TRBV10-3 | TGTGCCATCACCGACGGGAATTACAATGAGCAGTTCTTC | CAITDGNYNEQFF
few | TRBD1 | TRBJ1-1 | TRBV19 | TGTGCCAGTAGCCCCATGGAGGGGGCGCGGACTGAAGCTTTCTTT | CASSPMEGARTEAFF
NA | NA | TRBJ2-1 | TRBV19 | TGTGCCAGTAGTACCGGACCTCTCGGCGGTGAGCAGTTCTTC | CASSTGPLGGEQFF
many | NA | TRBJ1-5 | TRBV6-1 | TGTGCCAGCAGCGACTCTCGGGGTTGGTTTTACAATCAGCCCCAGCATTTT | CASSDSRGWFYNQPQHF
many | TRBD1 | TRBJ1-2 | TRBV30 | TGTGCCTGGGAAAGACAGGGCCCTACCAGCTACACCTTC | CAWERQGPTSYTF
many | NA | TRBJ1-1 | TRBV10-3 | TGTGCCATCAGCTTGACAGGGAACACTGAAGCTTTCTTT | CAISLTGNTEAFF
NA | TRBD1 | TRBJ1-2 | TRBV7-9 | TGTGCCAGCAGCAAGGGACAGGGCAAAGGCTACACCTTC | CASSKGQGKGYTF
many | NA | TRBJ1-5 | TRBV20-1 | TGCAGTGCTCGGGACAGCAATCAGCCCCAGCATTTT | CSARDSNQPQHF
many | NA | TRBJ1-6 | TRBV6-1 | TGTGCCACAGTTCCTTATGGGGGGCGAAATAATTCACCCCTCCACTTT | CATVPYGGRNNSPLHF
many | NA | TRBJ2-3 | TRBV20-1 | TGCACTCTAGATGCAGATACGCAGTATTTT | CTLDADTQYF
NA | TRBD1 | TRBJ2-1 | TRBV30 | TGTGCCTGGAGTCCCATGGGGTGGGACAGCAATGAGCAGTTCTTC | CAWSPMGWDSNEQFF
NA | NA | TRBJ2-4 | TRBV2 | TGTGCCAGCAGTGAGCCCCGCCCGGACAGAAACATTCAGTACTTC | CASSEPRPDRNIQYF
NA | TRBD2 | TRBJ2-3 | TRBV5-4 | TGTGCCAGCAGCTTGGGCGGGGCTAGCGGGAGTACAGATACGCAGTATTTT | CASSLGGASGSTDTQYF
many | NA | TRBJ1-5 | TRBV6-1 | TGTGCCAGCACCCCCGACGGGAATCAGCCCCAGCATTTT | CASTPDGNQPQHF
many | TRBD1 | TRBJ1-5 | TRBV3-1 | TGTGCCAGCAGCCAAGGGACAGGGGTTCCGAGCAATCAGCCCCAGCATTTT | CASSQGTGVPSNQPQHF
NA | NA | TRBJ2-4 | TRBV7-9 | TGTGCCAGCAGGCTCGCATGGGGGGCTCTACTAGCCAAAAACATTCAGTACTTC | CASRLAWGALLAKNIQYF
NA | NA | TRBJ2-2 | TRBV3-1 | TGTGCCAGCAGCCAAAGAGCGGCCGGCGGGGAGCTGTTTTTT | CASSQRAAGGELFF